The subject of this entry is one TCR beta chain. The cohort comprised adults aged 18 to 89 years residing in approximately 25 US areas. Symptom resolution, clearance, or two negative PCRs marked donors in Cohort 3 as recovered. CDR3 length: 14 residues. Unmatched junction bases numbered 5, after V lost 5 bases and J lost 3 bases. Germline V gene lookup returns CDR1 MNHEY and CDR2 SVGAGI. As handled by the study authors: Estimates of nucleated cell counts were drawn from the amplification of reference gene primers. Clones were sequenced by immunoSEQ multiplex PCR, and TCRdb holds only the in-frame ones, with some missing. The V and J calls and clone size are taken from that table; D and trimming were inferred from the DNA. This sample has some 200,000 clones, with 70% to 90% found just once. This sample is drawn from a study of blood T cell repertoires in COVID-19. Study in general: The origin of the acute and convalescent COVID-19 samples was the United States, Italy and Spain.

The V gene is TRBV6-5, the J gene TRBJ1-2; 8 nucleotides agree with TRBD1. The sample taken for sequencing was PBMCs or T cells enriched from blood (not recorded which). The sequence was obtained from a man in his forties who had recovered from COVID-19. CDR3 sequence: CASSRRQGYYGYTF. The CDR3 DNA reads as TGTGCCAGCAGTCGTCGACAGGGGTACTATGGCTACACCTTC.